This T cell receptor (beta chain) appears in the sequencing data of a study of blood T cells in healthy people across ages. Study-wide results and caveats: Among long-lived donors, naive CD4+ cells were more numerous and diversity higher than in aged donors.

With a J-beta primer mix and a sample-barcoded 5' primer, a second PCR ran 7 to 11 cycles. TCRdb reanalysed the 5' RACE reads using MiXCR and keeps one entry per CDR3 protein. The table lists over 1.5 million distinct CDR3 sequences, approximately 50% of them singletons. CDR3 size: 15 residues. The V gene lost 6 bases and the J gene lost 3 bases, with 16 bases spanning the gap. Germline CDR1 WNHNN, CDR2 SYGVQD (reference sequence). A remark on this clonotype: Its specificity is unknown.

The sample taken for sequencing was blood. The TCR was taken from a woman aged 40 to 49 in good health. The rearrangement links TRBV10-1 to TRBJ2-3; a possible D gene is TRBD2 (5 bases). CDR3 nucleotides: TGCGCCAGCAGCGCGGGCCCCCTGGGGACAGATACGCAGTATTTT. Translation gives CASSAGPLGTDTQYF.